The rows below give T cell receptor beta chains drawn from one sample of a study of CD8+CD57+ T cells in acquired aplastic anemia. TCRdb re-derived calls from the reads in MiXCR, one entry per CDR3 protein. The sample has 150,000 to 180,000 distinct CDR3 sequences, 52% seen once; the top ten hold about an eighth. What was sequenced was sorted CD4+, CD8+, or CD8+CD57+ T cells (not recorded which) from PBMCs. These receptors came from a human donor with aplastic anemia. Each CDR3 is given with its conserved first and last residue. The D gene is left open where the match is weak. Size is omitted from some rows. Given values are once, few, many or a class for expanded clones.

d_gene: TRBD1
abundance: -
j_gene: TRBJ2-1
v_gene: TRBV19
CDR3aa: CASNLGQPHNEQFF
CDR3nt: TGTGCCAGTAATCTGGGACAGCCTCACAATGAGCAGTTCTTC

d_gene: -
abundance: -
j_gene: TRBJ2-1
v_gene: TRBV11-2
CDR3aa: CASSSFIGQGLPEQFF
CDR3nt: TGTGCCAGCAGCTCCTTCATTGGGCAGGGACTGCCTGAGCAGTTCTTC

d_gene: TRBD1
abundance: -
j_gene: TRBJ2-7
v_gene: TRBV11-2
CDR3aa: CASSLGVGLETGKPYEQYF
CDR3nt: TGTGCCAGCAGCTTAGGTGTTGGTCTCGAGACAGGGAAGCCGTACGAGCAGTACTTC

d_gene: TRBD1
abundance: many
j_gene: TRBJ1-3
v_gene: TRBV20-1
CDR3aa: CSARGQGALTIYF
CDR3nt: TGCAGTGCTAGGGGGCAGGGGGCACTCACCATATATTTT

d_gene: TRBD2
abundance: many
j_gene: TRBJ2-4
v_gene: TRBV7-6
CDR3aa: CASSLEVAGGPRNIQYF
CDR3nt: TGTGCCAGCAGCTTAGAGGTTGCGGGGGGGCCTCGAAACATTCAGTACTTC

d_gene: -
abundance: -
j_gene: TRBJ2-5
v_gene: TRBV7-2
CDR3aa: CASSPNPGGTGETQYF
CDR3nt: TGTGCCAGCAGCCCCAACCCCGGGGGCACTGGGGAGACCCAGTACTTC

d_gene: TRBD1
abundance: -
j_gene: TRBJ2-5
v_gene: TRBV29-1
CDR3aa: CSVEDRRTGGETQYF
CDR3nt: TGCAGCGTTGAAGATCGGAGGACAGGGGGCGAGACCCAGTACTTC

d_gene: -
abundance: few
j_gene: TRBJ2-1
v_gene: TRBV24-1
CDR3aa: CATSDRETEQFF
CDR3nt: TGTGCCACCAGTGATCGGGAGACCGAGCAGTTCTTC

d_gene: -
abundance: -
j_gene: TRBJ1-5
v_gene: TRBV19
CDR3aa: CASSIPNRDQPQHF
CDR3nt: TGTGCCAGTAGTATCCCCAACAGGGATCAGCCCCAGCATTTT

d_gene: -
abundance: many
j_gene: TRBJ1-1
v_gene: TRBV6-5
CDR3aa: CASSYDSRGGGTEAFF
CDR3nt: TGTGCCAGCAGTTACGATTCGAGGGGTGGTGGCACTGAAGCTTTCTTT

d_gene: -
abundance: -
j_gene: TRBJ2-3
v_gene: TRBV7-8
CDR3aa: CASSLGPYTDTQYF
CDR3nt: TGTGCCAGCAGCTTAGGGCCATACACAGATACGCAGTATTTT

d_gene: -
abundance: -
j_gene: TRBJ2-5
v_gene: TRBV20-1
CDR3aa: CSAPGQQETQHF
CDR3nt: TGCAGTGCTCCGGGACAACAAGAGACCCAGCACTTC

d_gene: TRBD1
abundance: once
j_gene: TRBJ1-1
v_gene: TRBV9
CDR3aa: CASSGDRGYSEALF
CDR3nt: TGTGCCAGCAGCGGGGACAGGGGGTACTCTGAAGCTCTCTTT

d_gene: TRBD1
abundance: many
j_gene: TRBJ1-5
v_gene: TRBV5-1
CDR3aa: CASRQISGQANQPQHF
CDR3nt: TGCGCCAGCAGACAAATTTCGGGACAGGCCAATCAGCCCCAGCATTTT

d_gene: -
abundance: many
j_gene: TRBJ2-3
v_gene: TRBV6-4
CDR3aa: CASSEGFSTDTQYF
CDR3nt: TGTGCCAGCAGTGAGGGCTTTAGCACAGATACGCAGTATTTT

d_gene: TRBD2
abundance: -
j_gene: TRBJ2-3
v_gene: TRBV6-4
CDR3aa: CASSDGLAGGSDTQYF
CDR3nt: TGTGCCAGCAGCGACGGGCTAGCGGGGGGATCAGATACGCAGTATTTT

d_gene: TRBD1
abundance: -
j_gene: TRBJ2-7
v_gene: TRBV7-3
CDR3aa: CASSWDRRYEQYF
CDR3nt: TGTGCCAGCAGCTGGGACAGGCGCTACGAGCAGTACTTC

d_gene: -
abundance: many
j_gene: TRBJ2-1
v_gene: TRBV7-8
CDR3aa: CASSLVGSYNEQFF
CDR3nt: TGTGCCAGCAGCTTAGTGGGCTCCTACAATGAGCAGTTCTTC